This T cell receptor (beta chain) was sequenced during a study of T cell responses to AZD1222 COVID-19 vaccine (dated by TCRdb to the early 2020s). For context, the study as a whole: AZD1222 recipients given second doses at about 4 weeks or at about 12 weeks were pooled, since spike-specific TCR depth and breadth were not found to differ between the two schedules. A total of 233 trial participants underwent TCR sequencing, of whom about 210 received two doses of AZD1222 and 26 received two doses of the MenACWY control vaccine. Trial participants were enrolled by age into 18-55, 56-69 and 70-plus year subgroups, with approximately 150, 30 and 60 TCR-sequenced participants respectively. General conclusions and limits of the study: In the small 56-69-year group, the increase in depth fell short of significance, most likely because of low power. Reportedly, close to half of the unique spike-specific TCRs recognized epitopes lying outside the regions that are mutated in the B.1.351 and B.1.1.7 variants. Only six AZD1222 recipients were SARS-CoV-2 seropositive at baseline, limiting conclusions about previously exposed vaccinees. After two AZD1222 doses, both the breadth and the depth of spike-specific TCRs were significantly higher than at day 0 and than in MenACWY recipients. Participants were mostly white British, with more females than males. The authors suggested clonal diversity may have been underestimated. Because no samples from the day 14 peak response were available, repertoires could be characterized only after the peak T cell response. The whole spike protein was spanned by vaccine-associated CD4 TCRs, and dominant responses were seen in regions 160-218 and 743-854.

The CDR3 regions of human TCRbeta chains were analyzed by immunosequencing. The authors processed their data as follows. TCRs in the repertoires were matched against a reference library of SARS-CoV-2-specific TCRs that had been generated with the MIRA antigen-specificity platform. Breadth was defined as the fraction of unique TCRs that were SARS-CoV-2-associated, and depth was defined as the fraction of total T cells that were SARS-CoV-2-associated. Using the MIRA data, every spike-specific TCR was mapped to the spike region that the TCR reacted to and assigned to either a CD4 or a CD8 class. Log10-transformed breadth and depth values were compared by one-way ANOVA with Sidak's multiple comparisons tests. Held by TCRdb, this immuneACCESS table contains in-frame sequences only and omits some clones. Under half of the omission traces to an unresolved V gene where checked; the cause of the rest is unknown. The DNA was the basis for D and trimming; V, J and clone size are from that table. Present in this sample are about 120,000 clones, more than 85% of which were seen just once. The biggest ten clones account for approximately 4.5% of the sample.

The time point label, as the study defines it: baseline before first vaccination. The vaccinee samples were drawn from two UK trials, COV001 and COV002, one of which was a single-blind randomized controlled phase 2/3 trial testing AZD1222 (ChAdOx1 nCoV-19) in healthy adults. For TCRbeta chain sequencing, PBMC samples were collected from trial participants at day 0 and at day 28 after the second dose. A remark on this clone: Its binding antigen is unknown. Base-call qualities are not available, and no considerably larger clone is one nucleotide away.

The material was peripheral blood, obtained on day 0 of AZD1222 vaccination. The TCR sequence derives from an adult in good health.

CDR3 loop: CASSVAVQTDQPQHF. DNA sequence: TGTGCCAGCAGCGTGGCAGTACAGACGGATCAGCCCCAGCATTTT. Recombination connected TRBV5-6 to TRBJ1-5; too little of a D gene remains to name it. The CDR3 covers 15 residues, taking in both the cysteine and the phenylalanine. Only the CDR3 DNA is retained, 45 bases long and in frame from the first base. CDR1 SGHDT and CDR2 YYEEEE are derived from the germline V gene. V is reduced by 4 bases and J by 5 bases, leaving a spacing of 16 bases between them.